The 6 T cell receptor beta chains given below trace back to one sample, sequenced in a study of shared clonotypes between healthy human individuals. TCRdb's table, derived via immunoSEQ multiplex PCR, lists solely in-frame clones and lacks some. The sample yields roughly 2,300,000 clones, roughly 90% seen once. Sequenced input: naive CD4+ T cells from PBMCs. The subset here: CD45RA+ positively selected. These receptors were collected from a man between 18 and 35 years old in good health. Some clones in this sample may be carry-over from other donors' samples.

The chain carries TRBV2 and TRBJ1-6; maybe TRBD1 (5 bases). CDR3 size: 15 residues. CDR1 SNHLY and CDR2 FYNNEI come from the germline V gene. Trimming shortened V by 4 bases and J by 8 bases, and 15 bases separated the two germline ends. The CDR3 DNA follows: TGTGCCAGCAGTGTTTCTGGGGGGAGGGATTCACCCCTCCACTTT. Translating gives CASSVSGGRDSPLHF.

The J gene is TRBJ2-2, the V gene TRBV27; D not certain. Trimming pared 4 bases from V and 4 bases from J, leaving 7 bases between. The CDR3 consists of 13 residues. Germline V gives CDR1 MNHEY, CDR2 SMNVEV (reference sequence). CDR3 in DNA: TGTGCCAGCAGTTCACCTTCCACCGGGGAGCTGTTTTTT. It codes for CASSSPSTGELFF.

V is TRBV10-3 and J is TRBJ1-6, with TRBD1 matching 7 bases. Looked up from germline, CDR1 is ENHRY and CDR2 is SYGVKD. CDR3 size: 15 residues. V was clipped by 4 bases and J by 6 bases; unmatched bases: 6. The CDR3 reads CAISGRQGGNSPLHF. The CDR3 DNA is TGTGCCATCAGTGGCCGACAGGGTGGTAATTCACCCCTCCACTTT.

This rearrangement joins TRBV18 to TRBJ2-5, with 9 bases that match TRBD2. Trimming cost V 0 bases and J 4 bases; bases outside gene matches: 21. Germline assignment: CDR1 KGHSH and CDR2 LQKENI. The CDR3 loop spans 21 amino acids. This CDR3 reads CASSPPTSGGTVPPLGETQYF. CDR3 nucleotide sequence: TGTGCCAGCTCACCACCGACTAGCGGAGGAACAGTACCACCCCTAGGAGAGACCCAGTACTTC.

To note about this clone: The sample has other DNA sequences that encode this CDR3 too. This rearrangement joins TRBV5-1 to TRBJ2-7; the D gene could be TRBD1 or TRBD2 (5 bases each). The CDR3 sequence is 14 residues long. Germline loops: CDR1 SGHRS, CDR2 YFSETQ. V gave up 1 base and J gave up 0 bases, with 8 bases separating them. The CDR3 bases are TGCGCCAGCAGCTTGTCAGGGACCTCCTACGAGCAGTACTTC. Translation gives CASSLSGTSYEQYF.

In the case of this clone: Different DNA sequences within this sample yield the same CDR3. The gene calls are TRBV10-3 and TRBJ1-1; no clear D gene. V lost 2 bases to trimming and J lost 4 bases, with 8 bases between them. CDR3 length equals 13 residues. In germline, CDR1 is ENHRY, CDR2 SYGVKD. CDR3 sequence reads: CAISESEGTEAFF. The CDR3 region has the DNA TGTGCCATCAGTGAGAGCGAAGGCACTGAAGCTTTCTTT.